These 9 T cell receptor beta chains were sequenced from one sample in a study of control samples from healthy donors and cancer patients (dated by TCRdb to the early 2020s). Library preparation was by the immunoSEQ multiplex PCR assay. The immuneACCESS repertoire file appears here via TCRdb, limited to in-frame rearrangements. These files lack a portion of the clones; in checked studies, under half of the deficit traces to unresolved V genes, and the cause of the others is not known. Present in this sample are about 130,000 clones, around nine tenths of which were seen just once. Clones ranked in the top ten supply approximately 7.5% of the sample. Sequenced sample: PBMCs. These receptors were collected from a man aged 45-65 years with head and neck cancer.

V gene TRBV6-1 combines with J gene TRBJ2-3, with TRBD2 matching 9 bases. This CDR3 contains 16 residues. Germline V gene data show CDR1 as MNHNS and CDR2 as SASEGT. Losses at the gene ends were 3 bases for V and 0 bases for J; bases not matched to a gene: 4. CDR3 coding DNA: TGTGCCAGCAGTGATGGTCTAGCGGGGAGCACAGATACGCAGTATTTT. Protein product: CASSDGLAGSTDTQYF.

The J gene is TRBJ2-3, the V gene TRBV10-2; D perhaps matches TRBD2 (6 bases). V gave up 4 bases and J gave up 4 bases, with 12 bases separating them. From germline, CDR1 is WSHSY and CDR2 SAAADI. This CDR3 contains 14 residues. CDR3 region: CASSARLGADTQYF. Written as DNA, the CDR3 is TGCGCCAGCAGTGCTAGACTAGGCGCAGATACGCAGTATTTT.

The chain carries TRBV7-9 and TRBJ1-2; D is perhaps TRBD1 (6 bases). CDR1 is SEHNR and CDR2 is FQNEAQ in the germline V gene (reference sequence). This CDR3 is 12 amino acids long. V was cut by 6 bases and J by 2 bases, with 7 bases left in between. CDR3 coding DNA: TGTGCCAGCAGTACAGGGAACTATGGCTACACCTTC. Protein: CASSTGNYGYTF. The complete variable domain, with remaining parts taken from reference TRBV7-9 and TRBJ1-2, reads DTGVSQNPRHKITKRGQNVTFRCDPISEHNRLYWYRQTLGQGPEFLTYFQNEAQLEKSRLLSDRFSAERPKGSFSTLEIQRTEQGDSAMYLCASSTGNYGYTFGSGTRLTVV.

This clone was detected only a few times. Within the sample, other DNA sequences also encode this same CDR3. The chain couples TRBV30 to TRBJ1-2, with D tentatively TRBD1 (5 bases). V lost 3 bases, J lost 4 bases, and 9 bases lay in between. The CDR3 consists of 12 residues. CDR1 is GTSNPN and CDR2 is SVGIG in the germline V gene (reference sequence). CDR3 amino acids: CAWRTAGYGYTF. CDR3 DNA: TGTGCCTGGAGGACAGCTGGCTATGGCTACACCTTC.

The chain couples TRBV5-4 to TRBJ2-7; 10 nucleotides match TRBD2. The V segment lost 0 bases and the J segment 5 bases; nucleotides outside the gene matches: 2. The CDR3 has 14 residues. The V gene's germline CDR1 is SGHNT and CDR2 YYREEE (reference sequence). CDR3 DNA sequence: TGTGCCAGCAGCTTGGTTAGCGGGGGGAACGAGCAGTACTTC. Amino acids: CASSLVSGGNEQYF.

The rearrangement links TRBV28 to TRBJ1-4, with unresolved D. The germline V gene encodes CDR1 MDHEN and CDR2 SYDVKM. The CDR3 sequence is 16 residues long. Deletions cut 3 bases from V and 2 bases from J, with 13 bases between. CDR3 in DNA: TGTGCCAGCAGTTTCCGGGGTAGAGCTACTAATGAAAAACTGTTTTTT. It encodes CASSFRGRATNEKLFF.

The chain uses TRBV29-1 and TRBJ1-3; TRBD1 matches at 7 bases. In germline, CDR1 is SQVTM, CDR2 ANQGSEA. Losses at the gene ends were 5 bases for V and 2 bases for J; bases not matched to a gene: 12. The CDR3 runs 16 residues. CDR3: CSVYGSGTDTGNTIYF. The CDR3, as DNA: TGCAGCGTTTATGGTTCGGGGACAGACACTGGAAACACCATATATTTT.

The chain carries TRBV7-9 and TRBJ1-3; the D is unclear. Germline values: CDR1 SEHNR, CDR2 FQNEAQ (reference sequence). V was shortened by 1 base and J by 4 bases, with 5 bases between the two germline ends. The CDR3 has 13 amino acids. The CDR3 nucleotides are TGTGCCAGCAGCTTAGTCGCGGGAAACACCATATATTTT. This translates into CASSLVAGNTIYF.

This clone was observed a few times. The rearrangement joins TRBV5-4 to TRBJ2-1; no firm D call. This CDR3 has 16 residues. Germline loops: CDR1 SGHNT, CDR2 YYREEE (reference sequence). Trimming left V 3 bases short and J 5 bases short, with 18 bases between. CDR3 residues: CASSSDVSSLNNEQFF. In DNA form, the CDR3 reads TGTGCCAGCAGCTCGGACGTGTCCTCCCTAAACAATGAGCAGTTCTTC.